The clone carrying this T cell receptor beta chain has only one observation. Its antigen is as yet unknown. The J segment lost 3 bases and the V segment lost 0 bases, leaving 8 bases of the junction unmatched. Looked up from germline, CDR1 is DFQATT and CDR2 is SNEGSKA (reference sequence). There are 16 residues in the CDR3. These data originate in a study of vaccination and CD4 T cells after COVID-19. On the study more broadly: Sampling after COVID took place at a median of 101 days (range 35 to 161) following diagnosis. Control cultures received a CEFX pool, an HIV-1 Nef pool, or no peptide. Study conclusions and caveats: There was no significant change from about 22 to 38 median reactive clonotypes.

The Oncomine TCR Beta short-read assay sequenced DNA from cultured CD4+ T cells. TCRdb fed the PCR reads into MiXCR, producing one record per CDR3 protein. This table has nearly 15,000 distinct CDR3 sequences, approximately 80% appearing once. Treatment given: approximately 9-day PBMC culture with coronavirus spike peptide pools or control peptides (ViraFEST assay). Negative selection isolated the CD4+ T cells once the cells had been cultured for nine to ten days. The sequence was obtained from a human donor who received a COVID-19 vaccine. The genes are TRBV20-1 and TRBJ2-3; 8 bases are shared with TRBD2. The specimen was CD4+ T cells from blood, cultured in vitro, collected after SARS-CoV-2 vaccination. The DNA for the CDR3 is TGCAGTGCTAGAGAATTATCGGGGGGGTGGACAGATACGCAGTATTTT. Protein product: CSARELSGGWTDTQYF.